This T cell receptor (beta chain) was captured by sequencing in a study of response to subunit inactivated influenza vaccine. This clonotype showed up just a few times. Looked up from germline, CDR1 is DFQATT and CDR2 is SNEGSKA (reference sequence). The CDR3 loop spans 13 amino acids. TCRdb recomputed calls from the RT-PCR reads with MiXCR, one row per CDR3 protein. The top ten hold around 13% of the sample, which has over 400,000 distinct CDR3 sequences, under 15% seen once. The clonotype was recovered from a man over 45 who received an inactivated influenza vaccine. Sample: PBMCs from blood, taken 40 to 50 days after vaccination. The rearrangement joins TRBV20-1 to TRBJ2-6; no reliable D call. The CDR3 sequence is CSAQSSGANVLTF. CDR3 bases: TGCAGCGCCCAGAGCTCTGGGGCCAACGTCCTGACTTTC.